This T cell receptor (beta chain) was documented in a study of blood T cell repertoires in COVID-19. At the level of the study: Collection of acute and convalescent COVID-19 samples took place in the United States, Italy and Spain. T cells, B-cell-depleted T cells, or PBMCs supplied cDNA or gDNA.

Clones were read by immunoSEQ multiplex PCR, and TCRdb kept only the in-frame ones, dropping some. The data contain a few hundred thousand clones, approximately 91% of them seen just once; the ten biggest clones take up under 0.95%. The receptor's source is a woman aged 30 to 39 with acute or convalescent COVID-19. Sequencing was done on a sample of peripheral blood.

CDR3 in DNA: TGTGCCAGCCTCGGAGCTCCTTTATACACCGGGGAGCTGTTTTTT. Translating gives CASLGAPLYTGELFF. This chain links TRBV7-9 with TRBJ2-2; the D is unclear. V lost 8 bases, J lost 3 bases, and 16 bases lay in between. Germline CDR1 and CDR2: SEHNR and FQNEAQ (reference sequence). The CDR3 totals 15 residues.